This T cell receptor beta chain is drawn from a study of cytomegalovirus exposure and HLA in healthy donors. Study conclusions and caveats: The tendency of first-cohort TCR clusters to co-occur in the 120 or so validation repertoires emerged from a later analysis.

CDR1 and CDR2 (germline): MNHEY, SMNVEV (reference sequence). Deletions cut 4 bases from V and 4 bases from J, with 14 bases between. This CDR3 spans 14 amino acids. With respect to this clone: The antigen is not known.

The method was immunoSEQ multiplex PCR; TCRdb's version includes in-frame clones alone and lacks a portion of them. This sample carries 110,000 to 150,000 clones, 75% to 90% of them seen once, and the ten largest clones take about 9.9%. This clonotype was sampled from a woman between 18 and 30 years old in good health and CMV-seropositive. The chain carries TRBV27 and TRBJ2-7, with a possible D match to TRBD1 (6 bases). Sequencing input: PBMCs. Written as DNA, the CDR3 is TGTGCCAGCAGTTCCACAGGGTTCGGGTACGAGCAGTACTTC. Translation gives CASSSTGFGYEQYF.